This T cell receptor (beta chain) was sequenced during a study of CD8 T cells in Susac syndrome. This CDR3 has 20 residues. The germline V gene encodes CDR1 DFQATT and CDR2 SNEGSKA (reference sequence). Trimming cost V 0 bases and J 0 bases, with 24 bases left between them. Only one count was recorded for this clonotype. Its antigen is not identified. Findings of the study overall: In its TCR sequencing and HLA analysis, the study acknowledged that the number of individuals was relatively small.

It was with random hexamers that roughly 0.45 to 1 ug RNA was reverse transcribed. TCRdb recomputed calls from the immunoSEQ multiplex PCR reads with MiXCR, one row per CDR3 protein. This sample has approximately 150,000 distinct CDR3 sequences; 65% to 90% occur once, and the top ten carry roughly 0.53%. In the multiple sclerosis control group, patients were treatment-naive and had stable or active relapsing-remitting disease. Sequenced: CD8+ T cells from PBMCs. This clonotype was obtained from a human donor with multiple sclerosis. V gene TRBV20-1 combines with J gene TRBJ2-4; perhaps TRBD2 as D (5 bases). CDR3 in DNA: TGCAGTGCTAGAGAACCCGAGGGTCCGAATAGAGGAGTAGCCAAAAACATTCAGTACTTC. This encodes CSAREPEGPNRGVAKNIQYF.